This T cell receptor (beta chain) originates from a study of cytomegalovirus exposure and HLA in healthy donors. Trimming at V came to 5 bases and at J to 12 bases, leaving 15 bases not matched to a gene. The CDR3 length is 14 residues. Germline V gene data show CDR1 as SEHNR and CDR2 as FQNEAQ (reference sequence). PCR used 60 Vbeta primers and 13 Jbeta primers. In the study's own analysis: About 80 million unique TCR beta chains, about 10 million of them shared, were counted by a later analysis. The table came from immunoSEQ multiplex PCR; TCRdb's copy has only in-frame clones and leaves some out. The V and J calls and clone size come from that table; D and trimming were worked out from the DNA. The sample lists more than 85,000 clones, 60% to 85% occurring once. With respect to this clone: Its antigen remains unidentified.

Notes on the study in general: A later analysis by the authors found several of the most significant clusters apparently linked to common viral pathogens.

The sequencing sample was made of PBMCs. This clonotype was obtained from a woman aged 30 to 39 in good health and CMV-seronegative. The chain is built from TRBV7-9 and TRBJ1-2; 7 bases align to TRBD1. CDR3 sequence: CASSPYLDRLNDTF. In DNA, the CDR3 is TGTGCCAGCAGCCCTTACTTGGACAGGCTTAATGACACCTTC.